The 25 T cell receptor beta chains listed next were all sequenced from one sample in a study of Graves' ophthalmopathy and Graves' hyperthyroidism. Beta-chain TCR CDR3 regions were amplified from RNA transcripts. HTBI primers primed a first-round RT-PCR, and a second-round multiplex PCR followed. TCRdb re-called the multiplex PCR reads through MiXCR, storing one row per CDR3 protein. The table records roughly 420,000 distinct CDR3 sequences, approximately 21% of them present only once. The sample was peripheral blood. The receptors here all came from a woman aged 18-30 years with stable Graves' hyperthyroidism.

This clonotype was recorded at least ten times. The J gene is TRBJ1-1, the V gene TRBV29-1, with D possibly being TRBD1 (5 bases). V lost 6 bases and J 0 bases, leaving 11 bases between the germline ends. This CDR3 is built from 13 residues. The V gene's germline CDR1 is SQVTM and CDR2 ANQGSEA. The CDR3 sequence: CSVETVMNTEAFF. CDR3 nucleotide sequence: TGCAGCGTGGAGACAGTCATGAACACTGAAGCTTTCTTT.

This clonotype was found many times. The genes are TRBV20-1 and TRBJ1-1; TRBD1 matches 7 bases. With V trimmed by 2 bases and J by 1 base, 4 bases remained unmatched. The germline V gene encodes CDR1 DFQATT and CDR2 SNEGSKA (reference sequence). CDR3 length equals 14 residues. The CDR3 spells CSARSGQANTEAFF. CDR3 DNA sequence: TGCAGTGCTAGATCAGGACAGGCGAACACTGAAGCTTTCTTT.

The sample holds many counts of this clonotype. This rearrangement joins TRBV24-1 to TRBJ2-2; 9 nucleotides match TRBD1. V lost 6 bases to trimming and J lost 6 bases; unmatched junction nucleotides: 7. The CDR3 has 15 residues. Germline-derived CDR1 and CDR2 are KGHDR and SFDVKD. The CDR3 DNA is TGTGCCACCAGTAACAGGGGGCTTAAATCCGGGGAGCTGTTTTTT. This gives the protein CATSNRGLKSGELFF.

Of note for this clonotype: A much larger clonotype is one base distant, so this may be a read error. The chain carries TRBV14 and TRBJ2-5; D gene ambiguous. V was trimmed by 4 bases and J by 0 bases, leaving 15 bases between them. From germline, CDR1 is SGHDN and CDR2 FVKESK. The CDR3 runs 16 residues. The CDR3 sequence is CASSRLPSTDQETQYF. CDR3 coding DNA: TGTGCCAGCAGCCGGCTTCCCTCAACAGACCAAGAGACCCAGTACTTC.

A note on this clonotype: A read error may explain this, as a much larger clone is one base away. The V call is TRBV6-1, the J call TRBJ2-4; no firm D call. V was cut by 4 bases and J by 1 base, with 20 bases left in between. CDR1 is MNHNS, CDR2 SASEGT, per germline. The CDR3 consists of 18 residues. CDR3 nucleotides: TGTGCCAGCAGTGGCGGTTGGAAGAATCCGTTGGCCAAAAACATTCAGTACTTC. Protein: CASSGGWKNPLAKNIQYF.

V and J are TRBV27 and TRBJ2-2; D ambiguous. Per germline, CDR1 MNHEY and CDR2 SMNVEV (reference sequence). The CDR3 length is 15 residues. V lost 8 bases to trimming and J lost 1 base, with 14 bases between them. This CDR3 is CASALGWMNTGELFF. For the CDR3, the DNA is TGTGCCAGCGCACTTGGGTGGATGAACACCGGGGAGCTGTTTTTT.

For the CDR3, the DNA is TGTGCCACTAATCCCCCCGGGACAGGGGACGAGCAGTACTTC. Translating it yields CATNPPGTGDEQYF. V is TRBV6-2 or TRBV6-3 and J is TRBJ2-7; 10 nucleotides match TRBD1. The CDR3 is made up of 14 amino acids. Germline V gene lookup returns CDR1 MNHEY and CDR2 SVGEGT. J gave up 5 bases and V 10 bases, and 11 bases lay outside the gene matches.

In its sample, this clonotype was seen many times. The gene calls are TRBV7-2 and TRBJ1-5; D remains unclear. The V and J ends lost 2 bases and 6 bases respectively, with 11 bases between them. CDR1 SGHTA and CDR2 FQGNSA come from the germline V gene. This CDR3 contains 14 residues. The chain's CDR3 is CASSLSLPGQPQHF. For the CDR3, the DNA is TGTGCCAGCAGCTTATCGCTCCCCGGTCAGCCCCAGCATTTT.

This clonotype was seen only a few times. This chain links TRBV4-3 with TRBJ2-5, with TRBD2 identical over 9 bases. Germline values: CDR1 LGHNA, CDR2 YSLEER. The CDR3 consists of 14 residues. J gave up 5 bases and V 3 bases, and 4 bases lay outside the gene matches. This CDR3 is CASSQGGRDETQYF. The CDR3 DNA follows: TGCGCCAGCAGCCAGGGCGGGAGGGATGAGACCCAGTACTTC.

The chain uses TRBV20-1 and TRBJ2-7; maybe TRBD2 (6 bases). The CDR3 sequence is 13 residues long. Germline V gives CDR1 DFQATT, CDR2 SNEGSKA (reference sequence). V dropped 5 bases and J dropped 3 bases, with 14 bases sitting between them. In DNA form, the CDR3 reads TGCAGTGCTGACGGGGACTCATACTACGAGCAGTACTTC. Amino acid sequence: CSADGDSYYEQYF.

The sample holds many counts of this clonotype. The V call is TRBV29-1, the J call TRBJ1-1; the match to TRBD1 covers 8 bases. The CDR3 runs to 14 residues. The germline gives CDR1 SQVTM, CDR2 ANQGSEA. The ends lost 5 bases at V and 5 bases at J; junction bases unmatched: 10. CDR3 DNA: TGCAGCGTTCCTAGTACAGGGGGAAGGACTGAAGCTTTCTTT. Translation: CSVPSTGGRTEAFF.

This clonotype was detected many times. The chain links TRBV11-2 to TRBJ1-3, with D possibly being TRBD1 (6 bases). Germline V gene data show CDR1 as SGHAT and CDR2 as FQNNGV. Trimming stripped 5 bases from V and 0 bases from J, with 11 bases between. The CDR3 extends over 15 amino acids. The CDR3 here is CASSPGVSSGNTIYF. CDR3 in DNA: TGTGCCAGCAGCCCAGGGGTGTCCTCTGGAAACACCATATATTTT.

In this sample, this clonotype turned up many times. The chain has TRBV6-2 or TRBV6-3 and TRBJ2-7, with 7 bases identical to TRBD1. V trimming: 2 bases; J trimming: 11 bases; junction bases outside the gene matches: 6. This CDR3 is 12 amino acids long. Germline V gene data show CDR1 as MNHEY and CDR2 as SVGEGT. The chain's CDR3 is CASSYLTGNEYF. CDR3 sequence (DNA): TGTGCCAGCAGTTACCTGACAGGGAACGAGTACTTC.

This clonotype has a handful of counts. The genes are TRBV20-1 and TRBJ2-5, with 14 bases aligning to TRBD2. Germline V gene data show CDR1 as DFQATT and CDR2 as SNEGSKA (reference sequence). There are 13 residues in the CDR3. Unmatched junction bases numbered 2, after V lost 7 bases and J lost 4 bases. CDR3 in DNA: TGCAGTGTTGGGACTAGCGGGAGAGAGACCCAGTACTTC. Translation gives CSVGTSGRETQYF.

J is TRBJ2-7 and V is TRBV2; the D call may be TRBD1 or TRBD2 (6 bases each). Germline V CDR1 and CDR2: SNHLY, FYNNEI. Trimming left V 8 bases short and J 4 bases short, with 15 bases between. The CDR3 sequence is 13 residues long. The CDR3 DNA sequence: TGTGCCAGCGTTTGGGGGGCCCCTTACGAGCAGTACTTC. Amino acid sequence: CASVWGAPYEQYF.

This clonotype was detected ten times or more. The rearrangement uses TRBV29-1 and TRBJ1-2; maybe TRBD1 (5 bases). The CDR3 loop spans 11 amino acids. Trimming removed 4 bases at V and 7 bases at J, with 10 bases between. Germline CDR1 SQVTM, CDR2 ANQGSEA. DNA of the CDR3: TGCAGCGTTGGATCGGGGCCTGGCTACACCTTC. Amino acids: CSVGSGPGYTF.

This clonotype was found many times. The rearrangement uses TRBV20-1 and TRBJ1-2, with a possible D match to TRBD1 (5 bases). V lost 0 bases and J lost 4, with 9 bases in between. The CDR3 spans 13 residues. Germline V gene lookup returns CDR1 DFQATT and CDR2 SNEGSKA (reference sequence). The CDR3 protein is CSARDATVYGYTF. In DNA, the CDR3 is TGCAGTGCTAGAGATGCGACAGTCTATGGCTACACCTTC.

The chain links TRBV6-1 to TRBJ1-5; 7 bases agree with TRBD1. The CDR3 extends over 14 amino acids. Trimming took 6 bases from V and 3 from J; bases not matched to a gene: 5. Germline CDR1 MNHNS, CDR2 SASEGT. The CDR3 bases are TGTGCCAGCAGACCGGGACAGCTCAATCAGCCCCAGCATTTT. Translated: CASRPGQLNQPQHF.

This clonotype was counted at least ten times. The genes are TRBV2 and TRBJ1-2; a possible D gene is TRBD1 (5 bases). CDR3 size: 15 residues. CDR1 is SNHLY and CDR2 is FYNNEI in the germline V gene. V was clipped by 8 bases and J by 5 bases, with 21 bases between them. The CDR3 bases are TGTGCCAGCGTAGCCCCTCAGGGTCGGCGATATGGCTACACCTTC. This sequence encodes CASVAPQGRRYGYTF.

In this sample, this clonotype turned up many times. V is TRBV20-1 and J is TRBJ1-2; no clear D. The CDR3 spans 11 residues. V was trimmed by 8 bases and J by 8 bases, leaving 15 bases between them. Germline V gene data show CDR1 as DFQATT and CDR2 as SNEGSKA (reference sequence). The CDR3 reads CSLDLRGGYTF. DNA for the CDR3: TGCAGTTTAGACCTCCGGGGAGGCTACACCTTC.

This clonotype was recorded at least ten times. The rearrangement uses TRBV3-1 and TRBJ1-1; TRBD1 might be the D (5 bases). The germline V and J ends were trimmed by 6 bases and 6 bases, with 14 bases remaining between them. Germline V gives CDR1 LGHDT, CDR2 YNNKEL (reference sequence). CDR3 size: 13 residues. The DNA of the CDR3 is TGTGCCAGCAGGGGAGAGGGGCACTCTGAAGCTTTCTTT. Its protein product is CASRGEGHSEAFF.

In this sample, this clonotype turned up many times. The genes are TRBV30 and TRBJ1-2, with 9 bases identical to TRBD1. Trimming took 4 bases from V and 10 from J; bases not matched to a gene: 22. The CDR3 runs to 17 residues. Looked up from germline, CDR1 is GTSNPN and CDR2 is SVGIG (reference sequence). CDR3: CAWTTRDREGCLWDYTF. The CDR3 DNA sequence: TGTGCCTGGACCACCCGGGACAGGGAAGGGTGCTTGTGGGACTACACCTTC.

There are many counts of this clonotype. V is TRBV27 and J is TRBJ2-5, with D maybe TRBD2 (6 bases). V was trimmed by 1 base and J by 5 bases, leaving 14 bases between them. CDR1 and CDR2 from the germline V gene are MNHEY and SMNVEV (reference sequence). The CDR3 is 15 residues long. The CDR3 spells CASSLFPGSLETQYF. The CDR3, as DNA: TGTGCCAGCAGTTTATTTCCCGGGAGCTTGGAGACCCAGTACTTC.

At least ten counts were recorded for this clonotype. The J gene is TRBJ1-1, the V gene TRBV12-5; D is ambiguous. The CDR3 runs 12 residues. Trimming took 6 bases from V and 0 from J, leaving 5 bases between them. Germline V CDR1 and CDR2: LGHNT, FRNRAP. The CDR3, as DNA: TGTGCTAGTGGGAGCATGAACACTGAAGCTTTCTTT. Its protein is CASGSMNTEAFF.

This clonotype was observed at least ten times. The CDR3 is CASSGRAGGSYEQYF. The CDR3 nucleotides read TGTGCCAGCAGTGGACGAGCGGGAGGGTCCTACGAGCAGTACTTC. The chain uses TRBV25-1 and TRBJ2-7, with 10 bases that match TRBD2. The length of the CDR3 is 15 residues. CDR1 is MGHDK and CDR2 is SYGVNS in the germline V gene. J was trimmed by 1 base and V by 4 bases; bases with no gene match: 4.